This TCR beta chain was sequenced in a study of cytomegalovirus exposure and HLA in healthy donors. Turning to the study itself: Later, an analysis reported that the roughly 120 validation repertoires had used the same platform as the approximately 660 first-cohort repertoires.

On this clone: Its specificity is unknown.

TCRdb keeps only in-frame clones here, not all; method: immunoSEQ multiplex PCR. The table has roughly 250,000 clones, roughly 86% seen once. Study-level results: Researchers catalogued 150 or so TCR beta chains as cytomegalovirus-associated. Reportedly, diagnosis of cytomegalovirus status by the classifier showed high specificity and sensitivity.

Trimming took off 2 bases at V and 0 bases at J, with 9 bases between the two ends. The germline V gene encodes CDR1 SGHRS and CDR2 YFSETQ. The CDR3 extends over 15 amino acids. The sample comprised PBMCs. This chain joins TRBV5-1 and TRBJ2-1; the D is unclear. The sequence was collected from a woman younger than 45 in good health and CMV-seropositive. The CDR3 is CASSFERPSYNEQFF. CDR3 nucleotide sequence: TGCGCCAGCAGCTTCGAGCGACCCTCCTACAATGAGCAGTTCTTC. The complete variable domain, with remaining parts taken from reference TRBV5-1 and TRBJ2-1, reads KAGVTQTPRYLIKTRGQQVTLSCSPISGHRSVSWYQQTPGQGLQFLFEYFSETQRNKGNFPGRFSGRQFSNSRSEMNVSTLELGDSALYLCASSFERPSYNEQFFGPGTRLTVL.